Each of the 13 T cell receptor beta chains below was sequenced from the same sample in a study of breast tumors, draining lymph nodes, adjacent tissues. The lymph nodes were axillary draining lymph nodes from breast cancer patients. A single record per CDR3 protein comes from TCRdb applying MiXCR to the multiplex PCR reads. The table includes tens of thousands of distinct CDR3 sequences, roughly 20% detected once. The sample taken for sequencing was axillary lymph node tissue. The receptors were sampled from a female donor with breast cancer. Some clones in this sample may be carry-over from other donors' samples.

This clonotype has a count of ten or more. The chain uses TRBV6-6 and TRBJ2-5; 10 nucleotides agree with TRBD2. The CDR3 spans 15 residues. Germline V CDR1 and CDR2: MNHNY, SVGAGI (reference sequence). Trimming cost V 6 bases and J 4 bases; bases outside gene matches: 8. The CDR3 region is CASRPPSSGRETQYF. DNA for the CDR3: TGTGCCAGCAGACCCCCCTCTAGCGGGAGAGAGACCCAGTACTTC.

The table lists this clonotype with many counts. This chain connects TRBV15 to TRBJ1-4; maybe TRBD1 (5 bases). Germline CDR1 reads LNHNV; CDR2 reads YYDKDF (reference sequence). Trimming removed 0 bases at V and 9 bases at J, with 20 bases between. The CDR3 is made up of 17 amino acids. As DNA, the CDR3 is TGTGCCACCAGCAGAGACCGGTCGGGGCAGGCAGCGAAAAAACTGTTTTTT. It is translated as CATSRDRSGQAAKKLFF.

There are a few counts of this clonotype. This may be a read error: a much more frequent sequence differs by one nucleotide. This likely comes from a read error, as the CDR3 has no conserved phenylalanine or tryptophan at its end. This chain connects TRBV5-8 to TRBJ1-4; the D gene is possibly TRBD1 (6 bases). The CDR3 has 14 amino acids. V dropped 0 bases and J dropped 4 bases, with 7 bases sitting between them. Germline V gene sequence: CDR1 SGHTS, CDR2 YDEGEE. CDR3 in DNA: TGTGCCAGCAGCTTGGGACAGGTTAATGAAAAACTGTTTTCT. Its translation: CASSLGQVNEKLFS.

This clonotype was recorded many times. V is TRBV3-1 and J is TRBJ1-2; D is unclear. CDR1 is LGHDT, CDR2 YNNKEL, per germline (reference sequence). This CDR3 is 13 amino acids long. V was shortened by 2 bases and J by 2 bases, with 6 bases between the two germline ends. CDR3 in DNA: TGTGCCAGCAGCCAACCCGGGAACTATGGCTACACCTTC. The encoded protein is CASSQPGNYGYTF.

This chain uses TRBV20-1 with TRBJ2-4; the match to TRBD2 covers 12 bases. J lost 14 bases, V lost 6 bases, and 14 bases had no gene match. Germline V gene sequence: CDR1 DFQATT, CDR2 SNEGSKA (reference sequence). The CDR3 spans 14 residues. Here the CDR3 reads CSARRTLAGGSEYF. DNA of the CDR3: TGCAGTGCCCGCCGGACTCTAGCGGGAGGGTCGGAGTACTTC.

The chain combines TRBV3-1 with TRBJ2-3; 10 bases are a match to TRBD2. The trim removed 5 bases at V and 0 bases at J, leaving 2 bases unmatched. The CDR3 length is 15 residues. CDR1 is LGHDT and CDR2 is YNNKEL in the germline V gene (reference sequence). CDR3 sequence (DNA): TGTGCCAGCAGCTTACTAGCGGGAAGCACAGATACGCAGTATTTT. Encoded protein: CASSLLAGSTDTQYF.

This clonotype was counted many times. V is TRBV20-1 and J is TRBJ2-1; the D gene is possibly TRBD2 (6 bases). Trimming pared 6 bases from V and 4 bases from J, leaving 22 bases between. In germline, CDR1 is DFQATT, CDR2 SNEGSKA (reference sequence). This CDR3 is built from 16 residues. The CDR3 region is CSANTRLPGAYNEQFF. In DNA form, the CDR3 reads TGCAGTGCAAATACCCGATTACCGGGAGCATACAATGAGCAGTTCTTC.

This clonotype was counted ten times or more. V usage is TRBV7-2 and J usage is TRBJ2-7, with 7 positions matching TRBD2. Losses at the gene ends were 3 bases for V and 2 bases for J; bases not matched to a gene: 4. The length of the CDR3 is 14 residues. Germline V CDR1 and CDR2: SGHTA, FQGNSA. This CDR3 is CASSFKAGTYEQYF. Here the CDR3 DNA reads TGTGCCAGCAGCTTCAAAGCGGGAACCTACGAGCAGTACTTC.

This clonotype showed up many times. This sequence joins TRBV5-6 and TRBJ1-6; a weak D match, TRBD1 (5 bases). The length of the CDR3 is 16 residues. Germline V gene data show CDR1 as SGHDT and CDR2 as YYEEEE. V gave up 0 bases and J gave up 10 bases, with 17 bases separating them. CDR3 sequence reads: CASSLGSGRDESPLHF. The CDR3 region has the DNA TGTGCCAGCAGCTTGGGTAGCGGCAGGGATGAATCACCCCTCCACTTT.

This clonotype was counted at least ten times. The chain has TRBV20-1 and TRBJ2-3; 11 nucleotides line up with TRBD2. Germline CDR1 and CDR2: DFQATT and SNEGSKA (reference sequence). J lost 1 base, V lost 3 bases, and 6 bases had no gene match. The CDR3 covers 16 residues. The CDR3 region is CSASEGTSGGTDTQYF. Written as DNA, the CDR3 is TGCAGTGCTAGTGAGGGGACTAGCGGAGGCACAGATACGCAGTATTTT.

This chain links TRBV27 with TRBJ2-7, with D possibly being TRBD1 (5 bases). This CDR3 region has 14 residues. Trimming removed 1 base at V and 3 bases at J, with 10 bases between. Germline CDR1 and CDR2: MNHEY and SMNVEV (reference sequence). CDR3 coding DNA: TGTGCCAGCAGTTTATACGCAGGGAACTACGAGCAGTACTTC. Its protein product is CASSLYAGNYEQYF.

This clonotype was observed many times. The genes are TRBV10-3 and TRBJ2-2; 8 nucleotides align to TRBD1. The CDR3 extends over 16 amino acids. CDR1 and CDR2 from the germline V gene are ENHRY and SYGVKD. The V gene end was trimmed by 0 bases and the J gene end by 5 bases; junction bases not matched to a gene: 5. The CDR3 reads CAISESSGQATGELFF. In DNA, the CDR3 is TGTGCCATCAGTGAGTCCTCGGGACAGGCGACCGGGGAGCTGTTTTTT.

This clonotype was detected only a few times. A clone one base away is much larger, so this may be a read error. This chain joins TRBV9 and TRBJ2-7; D remains ambiguous. CDR1 is SGDLS, CDR2 YYNGEE, per germline. This CDR3 has 18 amino acids. DNA for the CDR3: TGTGCCTGCAGCGTAGGAGACGGAAGGCCCCTACCTGGCTACGAGCAGTACTTC. Its translation: CACSVGDGRPLPGYEQYF.